Shown below are 22 T cell receptor beta chains from a single sample sequenced in a study of radiotherapy plus CTLA-4 blockade in lung cancer. Generated by immunoSEQ multiplex PCR, the TCRdb table keeps only in-frame clones and is missing some. The repertoire holds more than 95,000 clones, with about 83% as singletons. The sequencing here drew on peripheral blood, taken from a patient treated with radiotherapy plus ipilimumab. Receptors originate from a human donor with non-small cell lung cancer who had a partial response to radiotherapy plus ipilimumab.

This chain links TRBV29-1 with TRBJ1-2; 8 bases agree with TRBD1. Germline loops: CDR1 SQVTM, CDR2 ANQGSEA. The CDR3 is 11 residues long. The V and J ends lost 7 bases and 5 bases, in that order; junction bases with no gene match: 3. The CDR3: CSGGQGYGYTF. The CDR3, as DNA: TGCAGCGGCGGACAGGGATATGGCTACACCTTC.

The chain joins TRBV28 to TRBJ2-1, with D possibly matching TRBD2 (6 bases). Germline V gene lookup returns CDR1 MDHEN and CDR2 SYDVKM. Trimming left V 6 bases short and J 8 bases short, with 14 bases between. The CDR3 has 13 amino acids. This CDR3 is CASRKGGVYEQFF. The CDR3 nucleotides are TGTGCCAGCAGAAAAGGAGGGGTTTATGAGCAGTTCTTC.

The chain joins TRBV28 to TRBJ1-2; D gene ambiguous. V dropped 5 bases and J dropped 5 bases, with 12 bases sitting between them. Germline CDR1 MDHEN, CDR2 SYDVKM. The CDR3 sequence is 13 residues long. In DNA, the CDR3 is TGTGCCAGCAGTCCCCTACGGGAATATGGCTACACCTTC. Translation gives CASSPLREYGYTF.

Comments on this clone: At one boundary the junction diverges from the germline segment, which might be a read error. The chain joins TRBV6-5 to TRBJ2-3; 7 bases are shared with TRBD2. Germline CDR1 is MNHEY and CDR2 is SVGAGI. The CDR3 spans 16 residues. The CDR3 protein is CASGYGGGGGTDTQYF. CDR3 sequence (DNA): TGTGCCAGCGGTTACGGAGGCGGGGGAGGGACAGATACGCAGTATTTT.

This chain links TRBV7-9 with TRBJ2-6; D is perhaps TRBD1 (6 bases). The V gene's germline CDR1 is SEHNR and CDR2 FQNEAQ (reference sequence). V lost 5 bases, J lost 4 bases, and 21 bases lay in between. The CDR3 is 18 residues long. Here the CDR3 reads CASSPLKKTGWGANVLTF. The CDR3, as DNA: TGTGCCAGCAGCCCCCTCAAGAAGACAGGTTGGGGGGCCAACGTCCTGACTTTC.

This CDR3 reads CASSQDVGMGGYTF. The DNA of the CDR3 is TGCGCCAGCAGCCAAGACGTCGGGATGGGAGGCTACACCTTC. J is TRBJ1-2 and V is TRBV4-1; D unclear. Between the trimmed V and J ends, which lost 0 bases and 8 bases, there was a span of 13 bases. The CDR3 consists of 14 residues. Germline V CDR1 and CDR2: MGHRA, YSYEKL.

This clone was recorded only once. The chain employs TRBV29-1 and TRBJ2-5; a possible D gene is TRBD2 (6 bases). Trimming shortened V by 5 bases and J by 5 bases, and 12 bases separated the two germline ends. This CDR3 is 12 amino acids long. Germline CDR1 reads SQVTM; CDR2 reads ANQGSEA. CDR3 coding DNA: TGCAGCGTTACTACTAGCAGCGAGACCCAGTACTTC. This translates into CSVTTSSETQYF.

The chain employs TRBV27 and TRBJ1-6, with a tentative D call TRBD1 (6 bases). With 6 bases removed from V and 10 bases from J, the gap between germline ends came to 13 bases. Germline CDR1 is MNHEY and CDR2 is SMNVEV (reference sequence). This CDR3 has 13 amino acids. CDR3: CASSTKGESPLHF. The CDR3 nucleotides read TGTGCCAGCAGCACGAAGGGGGAATCACCCCTCCACTTT.

This rearrangement joins TRBV30 to TRBJ1-1; D unresolved. V lost 0 bases to trimming and J lost 1 base, with 15 bases between them. Per germline, CDR1 GTSNPN and CDR2 SVGIG (reference sequence). CDR3 length equals 16 residues. In DNA, the CDR3 is TGTGCCTGGAGTGTTAGGCGTTTCTGGAGGAACACTGAAGCTTTCTTT. Its translation: CAWSVRRFWRNTEAFF.

The rearrangement uses TRBV7-2 and TRBJ1-5, with 7 bases that match TRBD1. Trimming cost V 5 bases and J 4 bases; bases outside gene matches: 8. CDR1 and CDR2 from the germline V gene are SGHTA and FQGNSA. This CDR3 spans 15 amino acids. The CDR3 loop reads CASSQTQGENQPQHF. In DNA, the CDR3 is TGTGCCAGCAGCCAAACGCAGGGGGAGAATCAGCCCCAGCATTTT.

The chain links TRBV11-1 to TRBJ2-3, with D unresolved. This CDR3 has 11 amino acids. From germline, CDR1 is SGHAT and CDR2 FQDESV (reference sequence). V lost 5 bases and J lost 8, with 8 bases in between. For the CDR3, the DNA is TGTGCCAGCAGCCTGTCGGGTACGCAGTATTTT. Protein product: CASSLSGTQYF.

V and J are TRBV21-1 and TRBJ2-3; the D call of TRBD2 is as the table states it, not checked on the DNA. TRBV21-1 is a pseudogene segment. The CDR3 is 15 residues long. CDR3 protein: CASSPRKRLTDTQYF. As DNA, the CDR3 is TGTGCCAGCAGCCCCCGCAAGCGGCTCACAGATACGCAGTATTTT.

V usage is TRBV10-2 and J usage is TRBJ2-1; 10 bases line up with TRBD2. Trimming cost V 7 bases and J 7 bases; bases outside gene matches: 13. CDR1 and CDR2 (germline): WSHSY, SAAADI. CDR3 size: 16 residues. CDR3: CASKVGVISGRNEQFF. As DNA, the CDR3 is TGCGCCAGCAAGGTCGGGGTTATTAGCGGGAGGAATGAGCAGTTCTTC.

This clone was counted between two and nine times. The chain links TRBV4-1 to TRBJ2-3, with D tentatively TRBD2 (6 bases). Germline CDR1 is MGHRA and CDR2 is YSYEKL. V lost 3 bases and J lost 13, with 14 bases in between. The CDR3 runs to 12 residues. The DNA of the CDR3 is TGCGCCAGCAGCCATCAACCGGGGGAGAAGTATTTT. This encodes CASSHQPGEKYF.

This clone has more than one count but fewer than ten. The J gene is TRBJ1-2, the V gene TRBV19; possible D gene TRBD1, 6 bases. This CDR3 spans 14 amino acids. CDR1 is LNHDA and CDR2 is SQIVND in the germline V gene (reference sequence). The V end lost 5 bases, the J end lost 2 bases, and 12 bases lay between the germline ends. CDR3 residues: CASSWAGANYGYTF. CDR3 nucleotide sequence: TGTGCCAGTAGTTGGGCAGGGGCCAACTATGGCTACACCTTC.

V is TRBV27 and J is TRBJ2-3; 8 bases are a match to TRBD2. The CDR3 has 19 amino acids. V shed 1 base and J 0 bases; nucleotides not matched to a gene: 12. Germline loops: CDR1 MNHEY, CDR2 SMNVEV (reference sequence). In DNA form, the CDR3 reads TGTGCCAGCAGTTTATACCCAGGACTAGCCCAAACTAGCACAGATACGCAGTATTTT. Translated, it gives CASSLYPGLAQTSTDTQYF.

The rearrangement joins TRBV29-1 to TRBJ1-1, with D unresolved. CDR3 size: 14 residues. Germline assignment: CDR1 SQVTM and CDR2 ANQGSEA. Trimming took off 7 bases at V and 0 bases at J, with 15 bases between the two ends. The DNA for the CDR3 is TGCAGCGCCGACGCGGGGAGCATGAACACTGAAGCTTTCTTT. Its protein is CSADAGSMNTEAFF.

This clone has just one count. The chain recombines TRBV7-9 with TRBJ2-7, with 8 bases that match TRBD2. The CDR3 extends over 13 amino acids. Germline-derived CDR1 and CDR2 are SEHNR and FQNEAQ (reference sequence). V lost 7 bases, J lost 2 bases, and 4 bases stayed unmatched. CDR3 region: CASNRGGPYEQYF. The CDR3 DNA sequence: TGTGCCAGCAACCGGGGGGGTCCCTACGAGCAGTACTTC.

The V gene is TRBV7-9, the J gene TRBJ2-7; possible D gene TRBD1, 5 bases. Per the germline V gene, CDR1 is SEHNR and CDR2 is FQNEAQ (reference sequence). V was pared by 5 bases and J by 4 bases, with 12 bases between. The CDR3 loop spans 13 amino acids. The CDR3 nucleotides are TGTGCCAGCAGCCTGGACACGCCATACGAGCAGTACTTC. Its translation: CASSLDTPYEQYF. The full variable domain, its missing parts supplied by reference TRBV7-9 and TRBJ2-7, is DTGVSQNPRHKITKRGQNVTFRCDPISEHNRLYWYRQTLGQGPEFLTYFQNEAQLEKSRLLSDRFSAERPKGSFSTLEIQRTEQGDSAMYLCASSLDTPYEQYFGPGTRLTVT.

The rearrangement links TRBV19 to TRBJ1-4; 7 bases fit TRBD1. The CDR3 sequence is 12 residues long. The germline V gene has CDR1 LNHDA and CDR2 SQIVND (reference sequence). The ends lost 5 bases at V and 10 bases at J; junction bases unmatched: 4. The CDR3 coding sequence is TGTGCCAGTAGTCTAAGGACAGGAAAACTGTTTTTT. Amino acids: CASSLRTGKLFF.

The chain joins TRBV14 to TRBJ2-1, with D tentatively TRBD2 (7 bases). V was pared by 4 bases and J by 6 bases, with 16 bases between. The CDR3 runs to 15 residues. Per the germline V gene, CDR1 is SGHDN and CDR2 is FVKESK. The CDR3 protein is CASSPLGGGSNEQFF. CDR3 nucleotides: TGTGCCAGCAGCCCCCTAGGGGGAGGGTCCAATGAGCAGTTCTTC.

Only one count was recorded for this clone. The V gene is TRBV7-2, the J gene TRBJ2-5; tentative D call: TRBD2 (5 bases). This CDR3 has 13 amino acids. V lost 5 bases and J 1 base, leaving 8 bases between the germline ends. Germline V gene sequence: CDR1 SGHTA, CDR2 FQGNSA. The CDR3 DNA reads as TGTGCCAGCAGCGAGAGGGTCCAAGAGACCCAGTACTTC. Its protein product is CASSERVQETQYF.